The 12 T cell receptor beta chains listed next were all sequenced from one sample in a study of regulatory T cells in long-lasting Graves disease. Construction of TCR beta libraries relied on iRepertoire HTBI primers and on Arm-PCR targeting CDR3 regions. In TCRdb, the multiplex PCR reads were re-called with MiXCR into one record per CDR3 protein. Here the sample spans some 230,000 distinct CDR3 sequences, around 16% being singletons. The time point here: newly diagnosed GD, antithyroid drugs for less than 3 months. RNA from PBMCs was the source of the TCR library. The source was peripheral blood mononuclear cells (PBMCs), collected at new diagnosis, from a patient treated with antithyroid drugs. These TCRs come from a female donor with Graves disease.

This clonotype was recorded many times. The V gene is TRBV5-1, the J gene TRBJ2-1; no firm D call. V shed 5 bases and J shed 5 bases, with 5 bases lying between them. Germline loops: CDR1 SGHRS, CDR2 YFSETQ. CDR3 length: 11 amino acids. The CDR3 spells CASSGNNEQFF. CDR3 nucleotide sequence: TGCGCCAGCAGTGGGAACAATGAGCAGTTCTTC.

CDR3 amino acids: CASSSLSGRASEQFF. The CDR3 region has the DNA TGTGCCAGCAGCTCCCTTAGCGGGAGGGCCAGTGAGCAGTTCTTC. V usage is TRBV7-2 and J usage is TRBJ2-1; 11 nucleotides line up with TRBD2. This CDR3 contains 15 residues. Germline V gives CDR1 SGHTA, CDR2 FQGNSA. The V gene end was trimmed by 4 bases and the J gene end by 9 bases; junction bases not matched to a gene: 8.

This clonotype was counted many times. The V call is TRBV30, the J call TRBJ1-2, with TRBD1 identical over 10 bases. CDR1 and CDR2 (germline): GTSNPN, SVGIG (reference sequence). The V segment lost 2 bases and the J segment 0 bases; nucleotides outside the gene matches: 9. This CDR3 contains 17 residues. The CDR3, as DNA: TGTGCCTGGAGTCACCTGGGACAGGGGCGAGCTAACTATGGCTACACCTTC. Translation gives CAWSHLGQGRANYGYTF.

This clonotype appeared many times. The CDR3 reads CSAAGDGQETQYF. CDR3 nucleotide sequence: TGCAGTGCTGCAGGGGACGGCCAAGAGACCCAGTACTTC. This chain connects TRBV20-1 to TRBJ2-5; D might be TRBD1 (6 bases). The CDR3 consists of 13 residues. The germline V and J ends were trimmed by 5 bases and 1 base, with 11 bases remaining between them. Germline V CDR1 and CDR2: DFQATT, SNEGSKA (reference sequence).

In its sample, this clonotype was seen many times. The CDR3 DNA follows: TGCAGTGCTAGAGAGGGGACTAGCGGGAGAGCCGAGCAGTTCTTC. It yields the protein CSAREGTSGRAEQFF. The chain joins TRBV20-1 to TRBJ2-1; TRBD2 aligns across 14 bases. CDR1 and CDR2 from the germline V gene are DFQATT and SNEGSKA (reference sequence). V lost 0 bases and J lost 10; bases outside the gene matches: 5. This CDR3 comprises 15 residues.

The chain couples TRBV6-2 or TRBV6-3 to TRBJ2-6; D call uncertain. The CDR3 sequence is 15 residues long. The V gene's germline CDR1 is MNHEY and CDR2 SVGEGT. Trimming cost V 5 bases and J 0 bases, with 8 bases left between them. CDR3 sequence reads: CASSGRGSGANVLTF. In DNA, the CDR3 is TGTGCCAGCAGTGGAAGAGGCTCTGGGGCCAACGTCCTGACTTTC.

This clonotype was found a few times. The chain carries TRBV13 and TRBJ1-2; D is possibly TRBD1 (5 bases). Trimming cost V 3 bases and J 1 base, with 9 bases left between them. The CDR3 is 14 amino acids. The germline CDR1 and CDR2 sequences are PRHDT and FYEKMQ (reference sequence). This chain's CDR3 is CASSFQGNNYGYTF. CDR3 coding DNA: TGTGCCAGCAGCTTTCAGGGAAATAACTATGGCTACACCTTC.

This clonotype was seen repeatedly, ten times or more. The chain employs TRBV20-1 and TRBJ2-5, with 10 bases lining up with TRBD2. Trimming cost V 3 bases and J 5 bases; bases outside gene matches: 9. Germline loops: CDR1 DFQATT, CDR2 SNEGSKA (reference sequence). The CDR3 sequence is 15 residues long. The CDR3 sequence: CSASASGSISETQYF. CDR3 sequence (DNA): TGCAGTGCTAGTGCTAGCGGGAGCATAAGCGAGACCCAGTACTTC.

Many counts were recorded for this clonotype. The chain uses TRBV7-2 and TRBJ2-7; D is possibly TRBD1 (5 bases). Trimming cost V 3 bases and J 4 bases, with 13 bases left between them. This CDR3 is built from 14 residues. Germline V gene data show CDR1 as SGHTA and CDR2 as FQGNSA. The CDR3 reads CASSLSQGIYEQYF. In DNA form, the CDR3 reads TGTGCCAGCAGCTTGAGTCAGGGAATATACGAGCAGTACTTC.

This clonotype was observed at least ten times. The genes are TRBV28 and TRBJ2-1, with D perhaps TRBD1 (6 bases). The CDR3 is 14 residues long. The V gene's germline CDR1 is MDHEN and CDR2 SYDVKM. Trimming left V 7 bases short and J 3 bases short, with 13 bases between. CDR3 bases: TGTGCCAGCACCGAGGACAGCCTCTACAATGAGCAGTTCTTC. Its translation is CASTEDSLYNEQFF.

This clonotype has just a few counts. The chain uses TRBV6-1 and TRBJ2-4, with D possibly being TRBD1 (6 bases). Germline V gives CDR1 MNHNS, CDR2 SASEGT. The CDR3 loop spans 18 amino acids. V was clipped by 2 bases and J by 0 bases, with 17 bases between them. The CDR3 region is CASSEYSRGKLAKNIQYF. CDR3 nucleotide sequence: TGTGCCAGCAGTGAATATAGTAGGGGGAAACTAGCCAAAAACATTCAGTACTTC.

This clonotype was seen ten or more times. This chain connects TRBV7-2 to TRBJ1-2; 7 nucleotides line up with TRBD1. This CDR3 is 13 amino acids long. Unmatched junction bases numbered 3, after V lost 5 bases and J lost 3 bases. Germline loops: CDR1 SGHTA, CDR2 FQGNSA. CDR3 in amino acids: CASSQGVYYGYTF. DNA of the CDR3: TGTGCCAGCAGCCAGGGGGTCTACTATGGCTACACCTTC. Supplemented by reference TRBV7-2 and TRBJ1-2, the full variable domain reads GAGVSQSPSNKVTEKGKDVELRCDPISGHTALYWYRQSLGQGLEFLIYFQGNSAPDKSGLPSDRFSAERTGGSVSTLTIQRTQQEDSAVYLCASSQGVYYGYTFGSGTRLTVV.